This TCR beta chain was sequenced during a study of PD-1 blockade in classical Hodgkin lymphoma. Exposure to brentuximab vedotin varied, and each patient had relapsed following autologous stem cell transplantation. The CDR3 extends over 14 amino acids. V lost 4 bases, J lost 5 bases, and 4 bases stayed unmatched. Germline V gene lookup returns CDR1 MNHEY and CDR2 SMNVEV (reference sequence). Libraries were prepared by immunoSEQ multiplex PCR; TCRdb keeps only in-frame clonotypes and omits some of them. The data show about 61,000 clones, with around 89% seen just once and approximately 16% held by the top ten.

This sequence originates from a human donor with classical Hodgkin lymphoma. The source material was peripheral blood mononuclear cells (PBMCs), sampled at baseline. This chain joins TRBV27 and TRBJ1-5; the match to TRBD1 covers 8 bases. For the CDR3, the DNA is TGTGCCAGCAGTTCTAGACAGGGGCATCAGCCCCAGCATTTT. Protein product: CASSSRQGHQPQHF.